This paragraph covers one T cell receptor beta chain sequence. The CDR3 runs to 16 residues. Looked up from germline, CDR1 is MNHNY and CDR2 is SVGAGI (reference sequence). J was trimmed by 0 bases and V by 4 bases; bases with no gene match: 8. These data belong to a study of cytomegalovirus exposure and HLA in healthy donors. PCR employed 60 Vbeta and 13 Jbeta primers. The protocol was immunoSEQ multiplex PCR, while the TCRdb copy is restricted to in-frame clones and leaves out a portion. The data contain 150,000 to 160,000 clones, around 79% of them singletons. The sequencing input was PBMCs. The chain is built from TRBV6-6 and TRBJ2-7, with TRBD2 matching 8 bases. The sequence came from a man between 25 and 39 years old in good health and CMV-seropositive. CDR3 sequence: CASSFSSGLSSYEQYF. CDR3 nucleotide sequence: TGTGCCAGCAGTTTCTCTAGCGGGTTGAGCTCCTACGAGCAGTACTTC.